These T cell receptor beta chains were read from a single sample in a study of T-cell reconstitution after alpha-beta-depleted transplantation in children. TCRdb independently ran MiXCR on the PCR reads; one entry per CDR3 protein. The table has 550,000 to 800,000 distinct CDR3 sequences, about 12% seen once. Here the sequenced sample was PBMCs, taken before TCRalphabeta/CD19-depleted stem cell transplant. Source of these receptors: a girl aged 2-10 years with congenital amegakaryocytic thrombocytopenia, due to receive a stem cell transplant. Each CDR3 is given with its conserved first and last residue. The D gene is left open where the match is weak. Some rows mark clone size as missing; the rest say once, few, many or name a class of expanded clone.

-	TRBV4-2	TRBJ1-3	-	CASSQDSARASGNTIYF	TGTGCCAGCAGCCAAGATTCGGCTAGAGCCTCTGGAAACACCATATATTTT
TRBD2	TRBV15	TRBJ2-3	many	CATSKKRTSDTSTDTQYF	TGTGCCACCAGCAAAAAACGGACTAGCGATACTAGCACAGATACGCAGTATTTT
-	TRBV20-1	TRBJ2-5	many	CSTGLRETQYF	TGCAGTACGGGACTCAGAGAGACCCAGTACTTC
-	TRBV5-1	TRBJ1-5	-	CASSLDPLGGTVYSNHCWWQPQHF	TGCGCCAGCAGCTTGGATCCCTTGGGGGGGACGGTGTATAGCAATCATTGTTGGTGGCAGCCCCAGCATTTT
-	TRBV5-1	TRBJ2-2	few	CASRLSELRTLNTGELFF	TGCGCCAGCCGGCTAAGCGAGCTCCGGACACTGAACACCGGGGAGCTGTTTTTT
-	TRBV27	TRBJ1-1	-	CASKYGGAGEAFF	TGTGCCAGCAAATACGGGGGCGCAGGTGAAGCTTTCTTT
-	TRBV20-1	TRBJ2-3	many	CSARVFGPGTDTQYF	TGCAGTGCTAGAGTTTTCGGGCCTGGTACAGATACGCAGTATTTT
TRBD2	TRBV29-1	TRBJ2-3	-	CSVEATSGSTQYF	TGCAGCGTTGAGGCGACTAGCGGGAGTACGCAGTATTTT
-	TRBV21-1	TRBJ2-7	-	CASSALTRPDEQYF	TGTGCCAGCAGCGCACTAACGCGGCCAGACGAGCAGTACTTC
TRBD1	TRBV11-1	TRBJ2-7	many	CASSWTGRLYEQYF	TGTGCCAGCAGCTGGACAGGGCGCCTGTACGAGCAGTACTTC
-	TRBV7-2	TRBJ2-3	many	CASGTSTDTQYF	TGTGCCAGCGGGACCAGCACAGATACGCAGTATTTT
TRBD2	TRBV3-1	TRBJ2-1	-	CASTQDEELAGVIEQFF	TGTGCCTCCACCCAAGACGAGGAACTAGCGGGAGTTATCGAGCAGTTCTTC
-	TRBV12-3/TRBV12-4	TRBJ1-3	many	CASSFVAPGYGNTIYF	TGTGCCAGCAGTTTCGTAGCTCCCGGATACGGAAACACCATATATTTT